These 10 T cell receptor beta chains came from one sample sequenced in a study of blood T cells in healthy people across ages. Primed by a sample-barcoded 5' primer and a J-beta primer mix, a second PCR proceeded for about 6 to 11 cycles. Each CDR3 protein is one row after TCRdb ran MiXCR on the 5' RACE reads. Of more than 1,400,000 distinct CDR3 sequences in the sample, 35% to 45% were seen once. Sequenced sample: blood. The receptors stem from a woman between 18 and 29 years old in good health.

This clonotype has just a few counts. The rearrangement joins TRBV20-1 to TRBJ2-1; D may match TRBD1 or TRBD2 (5 bases each). The length of the CDR3 is 15 residues. Germline CDR1 reads DFQATT; CDR2 reads SNEGSKA (reference sequence). The V and J ends lost 6 bases and 0 bases respectively, with 15 bases between them. The chain's CDR3 is CSAKGPMSSYNEQFF. CDR3 DNA: TGCAGTGCAAAGGGACCAATGAGCTCCTACAATGAGCAGTTCTTC.

The chain links TRBV27 to TRBJ2-1; D perhaps matches TRBD1 (6 bases). Germline V gene lookup returns CDR1 MNHEY and CDR2 SMNVEV (reference sequence). Trimming cost V 5 bases and J 5 bases, with 19 bases left between them. The CDR3 runs to 16 residues. CDR3 nucleotides: TGTGCCAGCAGTGCCCGGGACACCATTTCTAACAATGAGCAGTTCTTC. Residues: CASSARDTISNNEQFF.

V is TRBV5-6 and J is TRBJ2-1; D call uncertain. V was shortened by 2 bases and J by 0 bases, with 9 bases between the two germline ends. Germline CDR1 and CDR2: SGHDT and YYEEEE. The CDR3 extends over 15 amino acids. CDR3 sequence (DNA): TGTGCCAGCAGCTTCCTGTCTAGCTCCTACAATGAGCAGTTCTTC. Protein product: CASSFLSSSYNEQFF.

This clonotype was counted between two and nine times. V gene TRBV10-3 combines with J gene TRBJ1-2; TRBD1 agrees at 9 bases. Germline V gene sequence: CDR1 ENHRY, CDR2 SYGVKD. Germline trimming cut 9 bases from V and 3 bases from J; bases unmatched to any gene: 8. This CDR3 is 14 amino acids long. The CDR3, as DNA: TGTGCCATTCGTGACAGGGGGGTCGACTATGGCTACACCTTC. Protein: CAIRDRGVDYGYTF.

V gene TRBV5-6 combines with J gene TRBJ1-2, with D perhaps TRBD1 (5 bases). Germline V lookup: CDR1 SGHDT, CDR2 YYEEEE. V shed 0 bases and J shed 4 bases, with 13 bases lying between them. The CDR3 covers 15 residues. In DNA form, the CDR3 reads TGTGCCAGCAGCTTGGTTTGGGGGAAACCCTATGGCTACACCTTC. This gives the protein CASSLVWGKPYGYTF.

This CDR3 is CASHTESSYNEQFF. The DNA for the CDR3 is TGTGCCAGCCATACGGAGAGCTCCTACAATGAGCAGTTCTTC. This chain joins TRBV2 and TRBJ2-1; D gene uncertain. This CDR3 spans 14 amino acids. Germline assignment: CDR1 SNHLY and CDR2 FYNNEI. The V and J ends lost 8 bases and 0 bases respectively, with 11 bases between them.

The rearrangement uses TRBV6-6 and TRBJ2-5, with TRBD2 matching over 11 bases. CDR1 is MNHNY and CDR2 is SVGAGI in the germline V gene (reference sequence). J gave up 11 bases and V 6 bases, and 17 bases lay outside the gene matches. The CDR3 covers 16 residues. The DNA for the CDR3 is TGTGCCAGCAGGTACACTAGCGGGAGTTCCTACAATGAGCAGTACTTC. This translates into CASRYTSGSSYNEQYF.

This sequence joins TRBV20-1 and TRBJ2-1; 7 bases align to TRBD2. CDR3 length equals 15 residues. With 3 bases clipped from V and 2 bases from J, the junction kept 7 bases outside the gene matches. Germline CDR1 is DFQATT and CDR2 is SNEGSKA (reference sequence). CDR3 bases: TGCAGTGCTAGTGTAGGGAGGGCCCCCTACAATGAGCAGTTCTTC. This encodes CSASVGRAPYNEQFF.

The chain couples TRBV5-1 to TRBJ2-3, with D possibly matching TRBD2 (6 bases). This CDR3 comprises 16 residues. CDR1 is SGHRS and CDR2 is YFSETQ in the germline V gene. Trimming shortened V by 0 bases and J by 3 bases, and 14 bases separated the two germline ends. CDR3 nucleotide sequence: TGCGCCAGCAGCTTGGTCATCGGGAGTCAAACAGATACGCAGTATTTT. This gives the protein CASSLVIGSQTDTQYF.

This sequence joins TRBV19 and TRBJ2-4, with TRBD2 matching over 7 bases. Germline V CDR1 and CDR2: LNHDA, SQIVND (reference sequence). V shed 6 bases, J shed 13 bases, and the junction held 21 bases outside the gene matches. CDR3 length: 16 residues. CDR3 protein: CASRGGGSGTFYEQYF. CDR3 DNA sequence: TGTGCCAGTAGGGGCGGGGGTAGCGGTACTTTCTACGAACAGTACTTC.